This TCR beta chain was recovered during a study of blood T cell repertoires in COVID-19. Study details: PBMCs, B-cell-depleted T cells, or T cells provided the cDNA or gDNA that made up the material.

Donors in Cohort 3 who had recovered were those with two negative PCRs, healthcare professional clearance, or resolution of their symptoms. Per the study methods: Estimation of nucleated cell counts was performed using reference gene primer amplification. Sequenced by immunoSEQ multiplex PCR; TCRdb stores in-frame clones only, minus some. For V, J and clone size, that table is used; D and trimming come from the DNA. Among approximately 300,000 clones, roughly 91% were seen once, and the ten largest hold just under 9.5%. The sequence derives from a woman in her thirties who had recovered from COVID-19. Material for sequencing was PBMCs or T cells enriched from blood (not recorded which).

Here the CDR3 DNA reads TGTGCCAGCAGCTTTTCAGGGGCAGGACAAGAGACCCAGTACTTC. Protein product: CASSFSGAGQETQYF. V and J are TRBV7-2 and TRBJ2-5, with D perhaps matching TRBD1 (6 bases). The V end lost 3 bases, the J end lost 2 bases, and 13 bases lay between the germline ends. Germline V gene sequence: CDR1 SGHTA, CDR2 FQGNSA. The CDR3 loop spans 15 amino acids.